The 8 T cell receptor beta chains presented below share a single source sample, sequenced in a study of preoperative IRX-2 immunotherapy in early breast cancer. Treatment given: preoperative locoregional IRX-2 cytokine immunotherapy. Method: immunoSEQ multiplex PCR; TCRdb's copy keeps in-frame clones and lacks some. This sample yields about 24,000 clones, of which roughly 89% are seen a single time; approximately 30% belongs to the top ten. This specimen consisted of tumor tissue, obtained after IRX-2 immunotherapy. The receptors were gathered from a human donor with breast cancer.

The gene calls are TRBV19 and TRBJ2-5; 8 bases align to TRBD1. J lost 5 bases, V lost 1 base, and 9 bases had no gene match. CDR1 is LNHDA, CDR2 SQIVND, per germline (reference sequence). The CDR3 is 16 residues long. CDR3 loop: CASSIGVYRGVETQYF. The CDR3 nucleotides are TGTGCCAGTAGTATAGGAGTCTACAGGGGGGTGGAGACCCAGTACTTC.

The rearrangement uses TRBV18 and TRBJ2-5; D not certain. Germline CDR1 is KGHSH and CDR2 is LQKENI. CDR3 length: 11 residues. Between the trimmed V and J ends, which lost 4 bases and 3 bases, there was a span of 3 bases. The CDR3 loop reads CASSREETQYF. CDR3 DNA sequence: TGTGCCAGCTCACGGGAAGAGACCCAGTACTTC.

The V and J genes are TRBV9 and TRBJ2-1; the match to TRBD2 covers 12 bases. The trim removed 3 bases at V and 7 bases at J, leaving 8 bases unmatched. This CDR3 region has 16 residues. Germline values: CDR1 SGDLS, CDR2 YYNGEE. As DNA, the CDR3 is TGTGCCAGCAGCGCCCTAGCGGGGGGGCTTGGGAATGAGCAGTTCTTC. This gives the protein CASSALAGGLGNEQFF.

This clone was seen only a few times. The chain combines TRBV28 with TRBJ1-2; 8 bases map to TRBD1. Germline values: CDR1 MDHEN, CDR2 SYDVKM. J gave up 4 bases and V 3 bases, and 4 bases lay outside the gene matches. The CDR3 has 14 amino acids. CDR3 bases: TGTGCCAGCAGTTTTAAGACAGGGGCCTATGGCTACACCTTC. Encoded protein: CASSFKTGAYGYTF.

J is TRBJ2-1 and V is TRBV10-3, with 9 nucleotides matching TRBD2. The CDR3 loop spans 15 amino acids. Germline V gives CDR1 ENHRY, CDR2 SYGVKD. With 3 bases clipped from V and 4 bases from J, the junction kept 4 bases outside the gene matches. The CDR3 reads CAISDLAGSYNEQFF. The CDR3 DNA is TGTGCCATCAGTGACCTAGCGGGGTCTTACAATGAGCAGTTCTTC.

A note on this clone: The same CDR3 can be traced to other DNA sequences in this sample. The chain joins TRBV14 to TRBJ1-3; 10 nucleotides agree with TRBD1. Germline V gives CDR1 SGHDN, CDR2 FVKESK. Trimming cost V 1 base and J 4 bases; bases outside gene matches: 4. The CDR3 spans 16 residues. CDR3 nucleotide sequence: TGTGCCAGCAGCCAAGCGTGGGACAGGGGAGGAAACACCATATATTTT. Residues: CASSQAWDRGGNTIYF.

The genes are TRBV7-8 and TRBJ1-2; D unresolved. V was clipped by 2 bases and J by 2 bases, with 6 bases between them. This CDR3 contains 13 residues. CDR1 and CDR2 (germline): SGHVS, FQNEAQ. CDR3 loop: CASSLLRNYGYTF. The CDR3 DNA reads TGTGCCAGCAGCTTACTACGGAACTATGGCTACACCTTC. The full variable domain, with the rest looked up from reference TRBV7-8 and TRBJ1-2, is GAGVSQSPRYKVAKRGQDVALRCDPISGHVSLFWYQQALGQGPEFLTYFQNEAQLDKSGLPSDRFFAERPEGSVSTLKIQRTQQEDSAVYLCASSLLRNYGYTFGSGTRLTVV.

This clone was counted a few times. V gene TRBV9 combines with J gene TRBJ2-3; 9 positions agree with TRBD2. The ends lost 0 bases at V and 3 bases at J; junction bases unmatched: 5. Per germline, CDR1 SGDLS and CDR2 YYNGEE. This CDR3 contains 16 residues. The DNA of the CDR3 is TGTGCCAGCAGCGTAGCGGGTAGCGGGGGAACAGATACGCAGTATTTT. This translates into CASSVAGSGGTDTQYF.